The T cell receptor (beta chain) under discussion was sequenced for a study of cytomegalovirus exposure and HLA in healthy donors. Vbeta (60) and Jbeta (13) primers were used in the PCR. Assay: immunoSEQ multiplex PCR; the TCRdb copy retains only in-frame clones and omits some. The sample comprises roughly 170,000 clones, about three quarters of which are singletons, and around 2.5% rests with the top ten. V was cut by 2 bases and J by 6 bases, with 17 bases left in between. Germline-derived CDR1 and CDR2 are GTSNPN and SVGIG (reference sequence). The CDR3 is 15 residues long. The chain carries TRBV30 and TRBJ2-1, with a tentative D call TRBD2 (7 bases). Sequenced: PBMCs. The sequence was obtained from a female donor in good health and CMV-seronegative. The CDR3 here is CAWSHVGGRANEQFF. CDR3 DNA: TGTGCCTGGAGTCATGTGGGGGGGCGCGCCAATGAGCAGTTCTTC.